The TCR beta chain described here comes from a study of blood T cell repertoires in COVID-19. Study in general: Samples of COVID-19 (acute and convalescent) were obtained from the United States, Italy and Spain. PBMCs, B-cell-depleted T cells, or T cells were the source of the cDNA or gDNA that made up the material.

V was shortened by 8 bases and J by 0 bases, with 17 bases between the two germline ends. CDR1 is MDHEN and CDR2 is SYDVKM in the germline V gene. This CDR3 is 16 amino acids long. One Seattle source followed patients from active infection through their disease course. Per the authors' pipeline: Amplification from reference gene primers served as the basis for estimated nucleated cell counts. Sequencing was performed with immunoSEQ multiplex PCR; in TCRdb, only in-frame clones are kept and a portion is missing. That table gives V, J and clone size, and the DNA gave D and trimming. The sample shows 450,000 or so clones, over 75% of them seen only once.

Sequencing was performed on peripheral blood. This TCR derives from a middle-aged woman with COVID-19, enrolled during active disease. This chain connects TRBV28 to TRBJ1-3; D is unclear. The CDR3 spells CASSEGGQNSGNTIYF. The CDR3 nucleotides read TGTGCCAGCTCGGAGGGAGGTCAAAACTCTGGAAACACCATATATTTT.